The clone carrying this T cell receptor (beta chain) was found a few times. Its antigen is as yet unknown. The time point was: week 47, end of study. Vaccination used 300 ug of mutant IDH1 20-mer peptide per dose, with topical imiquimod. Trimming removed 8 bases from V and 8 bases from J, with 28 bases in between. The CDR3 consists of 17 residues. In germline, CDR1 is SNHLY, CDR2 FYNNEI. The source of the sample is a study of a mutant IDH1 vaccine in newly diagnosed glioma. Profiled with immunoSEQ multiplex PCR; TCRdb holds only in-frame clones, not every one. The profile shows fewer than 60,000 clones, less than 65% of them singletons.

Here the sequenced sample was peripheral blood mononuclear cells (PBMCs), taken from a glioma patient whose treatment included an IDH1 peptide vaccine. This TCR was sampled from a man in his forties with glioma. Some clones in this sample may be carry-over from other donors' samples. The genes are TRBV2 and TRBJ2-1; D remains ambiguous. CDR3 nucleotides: TGTGCCAGCGGCGGTTTCGGCCCCCGAATTCGAAGCGATGAGCAGTTCTTC. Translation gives CASGGFGPRIRSDEQFF.